The next 5 T cell receptor beta chains were all read from a single sample in a study of T cell responses to AZD1222 COVID-19 vaccine (dated by TCRdb to the early 2020s). To prepare the library, the immunoSEQ multiplex PCR assay was applied. Drawn from immuneACCESS, this table holds only the in-frame rearrangements with V and J called that TCRdb kept. Clones are partly lost; checked studies trace under half to an unresolved V gene and leave the rest unexplained. The table for this sample lists more than 85,000 clones; about four fifths of them were counted only once. The top ten hold 5% of the sample. The time point label on this specimen signifies: baseline before first vaccination. This specimen was peripheral blood, taken on day 0 of AZD1222 vaccination. The receptors originated from an adult in good health.

This chain connects TRBV7-9 to TRBJ2-7; D is perhaps TRBD2 (5 bases). Germline values: CDR1 SEHNR, CDR2 FQNEAQ (reference sequence). With 5 bases removed from V and 0 bases from J, the gap between germline ends came to 11 bases. CDR3 size: 14 residues. The CDR3 region is CASSPPGISYEQYF. CDR3 DNA: TGTGCCAGCAGCCCCCCGGGGATCTCCTACGAGCAGTACTTC. Looking up the rest from reference TRBV7-9 and TRBJ2-7 gives the full variable domain: DTGVSQNPRHKITKRGQNVTFRCDPISEHNRLYWYRQTLGQGPEFLTYFQNEAQLEKSRLLSDRFSAERPKGSFSTLEIQRTEQGDSAMYLCASSPPGISYEQYFGPGTRLTVT.

V gene TRBV15 combines with J gene TRBJ2-3; 16 nucleotides match TRBD2. CDR1 LNHNV and CDR2 YYDKDF come from the germline V gene (reference sequence). V lost 5 bases, J lost 0 bases, and 5 bases stayed unmatched. The CDR3 has 18 residues. CDR3 amino acids: CATSLGLAGGPSTDTQYF. CDR3 bases: TGTGCCACCAGCCTGGGACTAGCGGGGGGGCCTAGCACAGATACGCAGTATTTT.

The J gene is TRBJ1-2, the V gene TRBV5-4; 9 nucleotides agree with TRBD1. J gave up 5 bases and V 3 bases, and 8 bases lay outside the gene matches. Germline lookup yields CDR1 SGHNT and CDR2 YYREEE (reference sequence). The CDR3 spans 15 residues. The CDR3 DNA reads as TGTGCCAGCAGCTCCCTAGGACAGGGGCTTTATGGCTACACCTTC. This sequence encodes CASSSLGQGLYGYTF.

This sequence joins TRBV19 and TRBJ2-7; D perhaps matches TRBD1 (6 bases). Germline V gene data show CDR1 as LNHDA and CDR2 as SQIVND (reference sequence). V dropped 4 bases and J dropped 5 bases, with 12 bases sitting between them. The CDR3 totals 13 residues. CDR3: CASSTRGLDEQYF. CDR3 nucleotide sequence: TGTGCCAGTAGTACCAGGGGTTTGGACGAGCAGTACTTC.

V and J are TRBV28 and TRBJ1-2; 8 nucleotides match TRBD1. Germline CDR1 is MDHEN and CDR2 is SYDVKM. The CDR3 is made up of 12 amino acids. CDR3 DNA sequence: TGTGCTGCAGGCGACAGGGGCTATGGCTACACCTTC. Protein sequence: CAAGDRGYGYTF.